The 8 T cell receptor beta chains below come from one sample, sequenced in a study of blood T cells in healthy people across ages. Through a sample-barcoded 5' primer and a J-beta primer mix, a second PCR was run for roughly 6 to 12 cycles. TCRdb itself ran the 5' RACE reads through MiXCR, one entry per CDR3 protein. The sample yields 1.2 million to 1.5 million distinct CDR3 sequences, 42% seen once. The sequenced sample was blood. These receptors all stem from a young woman in good health.

A few counts support this clonotype. This sequence joins TRBV7-9 and TRBJ2-3; D is unclear. CDR3 size: 15 residues. Germline values: CDR1 SEHNR, CDR2 FQNEAQ (reference sequence). V dropped 5 bases and J dropped 4 bases, with 16 bases sitting between them. CDR3 protein: CASSHAGVHPDTQYF. The CDR3 region has the DNA TGTGCCAGCAGCCATGCCGGAGTTCATCCAGATACGCAGTATTTT.

The chain links TRBV4-2 to TRBJ2-5; no definite D call. Trimming cost V 1 base and J 1 base, with 4 bases left between them. This CDR3 has 13 amino acids. CDR1 and CDR2 (germline): LGHNA, YNFKEQ. CDR3 nucleotides: TGTGCCAGCAGCCAAGTTCCCCAAGAGACCCAGTACTTC. Residues: CASSQVPQETQYF.

The rearrangement joins TRBV6-5 to TRBJ1-1; maybe TRBD1 (6 bases). The V and J ends lost 3 bases and 6 bases respectively, with 23 bases between them. Germline V lookup: CDR1 MNHEY, CDR2 SVGAGI. This CDR3 is 17 amino acids long. This CDR3 reads CASSYASGAGVAPEAFF. CDR3 sequence (DNA): TGTGCCAGCAGTTATGCCTCCGGGGCAGGGGTTGCCCCTGAAGCTTTCTTT.

This chain connects TRBV29-1 to TRBJ1-2; 9 bases fit TRBD1. Germline CDR1 reads SQVTM; CDR2 reads ANQGSEA. Germline trimming cut 7 bases from V and 8 bases from J; bases unmatched to any gene: 11. The CDR3 loop spans 13 amino acids. CDR3 residues: CSGHLGQGRGYTF. CDR3 DNA: TGCAGCGGCCACCTAGGACAGGGGAGAGGCTACACCTTC.

J is TRBJ2-5 and V is TRBV10-3; D could derive from TRBD1 or TRBD2 (5 bases each). The germline V and J ends were trimmed by 11 bases and 3 bases, with 13 bases remaining between them. This CDR3 spans 12 amino acids. CDR1 and CDR2 (germline): ENHRY, SYGVKD. The CDR3 DNA reads TGTGCCTCGAGGGGTTTTGAAGAGACCCAGTACTTC. Translating it yields CASRGFEETQYF.

J is TRBJ2-7 and V is TRBV27, with D tentatively TRBD1 (6 bases). V was shortened by 4 bases and J by 7 bases, with 26 bases between the two germline ends. CDR3 size: 17 residues. Germline-derived CDR1 and CDR2 are MNHEY and SMNVEV (reference sequence). The CDR3 DNA reads as TGTGCCAGCAGTTCGATTGTAACAGGGTTCACCTTCTATGAGCAGTACTTC. The encoded protein is CASSSIVTGFTFYEQYF.

This clonotype was seen a few times. V usage is TRBV2 and J usage is TRBJ2-2; 8 bases fit TRBD2. This CDR3 has 14 residues. The germline CDR1 and CDR2 sequences are SNHLY and FYNNEI. J lost 4 bases, V lost 4 bases, and 2 bases had no gene match. The CDR3 DNA follows: TGTGCCAGCAGTGTAGCGGGAACCACCGGGGAGCTGTTTTTT. Protein product: CASSVAGTTGELFF.

This chain connects TRBV12-3 or TRBV12-4 to TRBJ1-5; D call uncertain. This CDR3 has 12 amino acids. V lost 5 bases and J 8 bases, leaving 10 bases between the germline ends. For the CDR3, the DNA is TGTGCCAGCAGTCCCATGAGGGAGCCCCAGCATTTT. Translated, it gives CASSPMREPQHF.